The present entry profiles one TCR beta chain with its context. This entry belongs to a study of blood T cell repertoires in COVID-19. Background on the study: T cells, B-cell-depleted T cells, or PBMCs provided the cDNA or gDNA that served as material.

The CDR3 spans 15 residues. Trimming shortened V by 2 bases and J by 5 bases, and 13 bases separated the two germline ends. In germline, CDR1 is SGDLS, CDR2 YYNGEE. Profiling relied on immunoSEQ multiplex PCR, and the TCRdb table lists in-frame clones only, not all of them. The sample includes about 100,000 clones, about 89% seen only once; the top ten take roughly 2.1%. The chain is built from TRBV9 and TRBJ2-2; tentative D call: TRBD1 (5 bases). The sample was peripheral blood. The TCR comes from a man aged 50 to 59 with active COVID-19. The CDR3 DNA is TGTGCCAGCAGCGTGTCGGACACCCGAACCGGGGAGCTGTTTTTT. Residues: CASSVSDTRTGELFF.